The 32 T cell receptor beta chains below were found in one sample sequenced in a study of cytomegalovirus exposure and HLA in healthy donors. PCR involved 60 Vbeta and 13 Jbeta primers. Clones were read by immunoSEQ multiplex PCR, and TCRdb kept only the in-frame ones, dropping some. The table shows some 110,000 clones, with approximately 70% occurring only once. Sequences were obtained from PBMCs. The receptor source for this set is a man between 25 and 39 years old in good health and CMV-seropositive.

The gene calls are TRBV5-1 and TRBJ2-3, with a weak D call TRBD1 (6 bases). Between the trimmed V and J ends, which lost 4 bases and 0 bases, there was a span of 12 bases. This CDR3 spans 15 amino acids. The germline V gene encodes CDR1 SGHRS and CDR2 YFSETQ. The CDR3: CASSQAGDSTDTQYF. CDR3 DNA: TGCGCCAGCAGCCAAGCAGGGGATAGCACAGATACGCAGTATTTT.

The chain is built from TRBV19 and TRBJ2-2, with 10 nucleotides matching TRBD1. Germline trimming cut 3 bases from V and 4 bases from J; bases unmatched to any gene: 8. The CDR3 sequence is 17 residues long. Per germline, CDR1 LNHDA and CDR2 SQIVND (reference sequence). CDR3 region: CASSIQGRDRGTGELFF. The CDR3, as DNA: TGTGCCAGTAGTATTCAAGGGCGGGACAGGGGCACCGGGGAGCTGTTTTTT.

Note on this clone: Other DNA sequences in the same sample also yield this CDR3. This rearrangement joins TRBV6-5 to TRBJ2-7, with 8 bases matching TRBD1. Germline lookup yields CDR1 MNHEY and CDR2 SVGAGI. CDR3 length equals 12 residues. V lost 7 bases to trimming and J lost 6 bases; unmatched junction nucleotides: 5. This chain's CDR3 is CASTQGAGEQYF. CDR3 sequence (DNA): TGTGCCAGCACTCAGGGGGCGGGCGAGCAGTACTTC.

The genes are TRBV4-1 and TRBJ1-1; 8 bases fit TRBD1. V trimming: 5 bases; J trimming: 1 base; junction bases outside the gene matches: 9. Germline V CDR1 and CDR2: MGHRA, YSYEKL. CDR3 length equals 16 residues. The CDR3 DNA reads TGCGCCAGCAGCAGGGGAACCGGGACAGGGAACACTGAAGCTTTCTTT. This gives the protein CASSRGTGTGNTEAFF.

The J gene is TRBJ1-2, the V gene TRBV18, with a tentative D call TRBD1 (5 bases). V gave up 3 bases and J gave up 0 bases, with 23 bases separating them. This CDR3 comprises 19 residues. Germline V CDR1 and CDR2: KGHSH, LQKENI. CDR3 bases: TGTGCCAGCTCACCCGAAGGGTCAGGGATCAACTATTCTAACTATGGCTACACCTTC. Translating gives CASSPEGSGINYSNYGYTF.

The V call is TRBV25-1, the J call TRBJ2-5, with 7 bases lining up with TRBD1. Trimming took 5 bases from V and 4 from J; bases not matched to a gene: 7. Germline lookup yields CDR1 MGHDK and CDR2 SYGVNS. The length of the CDR3 is 14 residues. The CDR3 region has the DNA TGTGCCAGCAGTAACAGGGGATCCGGAGAGACCCAGTACTTC. This gives the protein CASSNRGSGETQYF.

This clone was observed a few times. The chain joins TRBV27 to TRBJ2-5; TRBD2 might be the D (5 bases). Germline assignment: CDR1 MNHEY and CDR2 SMNVEV (reference sequence). The CDR3 is made up of 18 amino acids. V was clipped by 5 bases and J by 2 bases, with 24 bases between them. CDR3 region: CASSIKIGNTFNQETQYF. CDR3 in DNA: TGTGCCAGCAGTATCAAGATCGGGAACACTTTTAATCAAGAGACCCAGTACTTC.

This chain uses TRBV9 with TRBJ2-5, with 8 bases matching TRBD1. The CDR3 length is 17 residues. The J segment lost 3 bases and the V segment lost 0 bases, leaving 10 bases of the junction unmatched. The germline V gene has CDR1 SGDLS and CDR2 YYNGEE. The CDR3 sequence is CASSVGYTAGGKETQYF. CDR3 in DNA: TGTGCCAGCAGCGTAGGCTACACGGCAGGGGGCAAAGAGACCCAGTACTTC.

The gene calls are TRBV27 and TRBJ2-1, with 8 nucleotides matching TRBD1. Germline assignment: CDR1 MNHEY and CDR2 SMNVEV (reference sequence). Losses at the gene ends were 6 bases for V and 10 bases for J; bases not matched to a gene: 26. There are 19 residues in the CDR3. CDR3 sequence (DNA): TGTGCCAGCAGGACACTACAGGGGGGTCTGGGGATAACGGACGGGGAGCAGTTCTTC. Protein sequence: CASRTLQGGLGITDGEQFF.

The chain has TRBV2 and TRBJ2-1, with 10 bases aligning to TRBD2. Germline loops: CDR1 SNHLY, CDR2 FYNNEI. The CDR3 spans 15 residues. V lost 5 bases, J lost 7 bases, and 8 bases stayed unmatched. The CDR3 nucleotides are TGTGCCAGCAGTACGAGCGGGGGGGCTTGGAATGAGCAGTTCTTC. This codes for CASSTSGGAWNEQFF.

The table lists this clone with a count of one. J is TRBJ1-1 and V is TRBV13, with TRBD1 matching over 9 bases. The CDR3 totals 15 residues. Per germline, CDR1 PRHDT and CDR2 FYEKMQ (reference sequence). The junction had 8 bases not matched to a gene; V was cut back by 4 bases and J by 5 bases. In DNA form, the CDR3 reads TGTGCCAGCAGCTACACAGGGGGCTTGGCGACTGAAGCTTTCTTT. It is translated as CASSYTGGLATEAFF.

V gene TRBV30 combines with J gene TRBJ1-1, with D possibly matching TRBD1 (5 bases). The CDR3 contains 12 residues. Germline lookup yields CDR1 GTSNPN and CDR2 SVGIG (reference sequence). Trimming left V 0 bases short and J 5 bases short, with 7 bases between. Written as DNA, the CDR3 is TGTGCCTGGAGTGTCAGGGTAACTGAAGCTTTCTTT. It encodes CAWSVRVTEAFF.

There are a few counts of this clone. The chain employs TRBV11-2 and TRBJ1-2; 9 bases map to TRBD1. The CDR3 runs 16 residues. From germline, CDR1 is SGHAT and CDR2 FQNNGV. V lost 2 bases to trimming and J lost 0 bases; unmatched junction nucleotides: 4. The CDR3 protein is CASSLTGGTPNYGYTF. Written as DNA, the CDR3 is TGTGCCAGCAGCTTAACAGGGGGCACCCCTAACTATGGCTACACCTTC.

The rearrangement links TRBV7-2 to TRBJ2-1; TRBD2 might be the D (5 bases). Germline V gene lookup returns CDR1 SGHTA and CDR2 FQGNSA. This CDR3 region has 14 residues. The V gene lost 4 bases and the J gene lost 13 bases, with 20 bases spanning the gap. The CDR3 protein is CASSSDSGRARQFF. CDR3 nucleotides: TGTGCCAGCAGCTCGGACTCCGGGCGCGCGAGACAGTTCTTC.

This clone has only a few counts. The chain is built from TRBV2 and TRBJ2-1; 8 bases map to TRBD1. The CDR3 extends over 15 amino acids. Germline V gene sequence: CDR1 SNHLY, CDR2 FYNNEI. The V segment lost 4 bases and the J segment 0 bases; nucleotides outside the gene matches: 2. DNA for the CDR3: TGTGCCAGCAGTGGGGACAGGAGCTCCTACAATGAGCAGTTCTTC. It specifies CASSGDRSSYNEQFF.

The rearrangement joins TRBV4-1 to TRBJ1-2; tentatively, D is TRBD1 (5 bases). The V gene lost 7 bases and the J gene lost 0 bases, with 15 bases spanning the gap. The CDR3 extends over 15 amino acids. Germline assignment: CDR1 MGHRA and CDR2 YSYEKL. CDR3 amino acids: CASTPQVMSNYGYTF. The DNA for the CDR3 is TGCGCCAGCACCCCACAGGTTATGTCTAACTATGGCTACACCTTC.

The genes are TRBV15 and TRBJ2-5; D remains unclear. V dropped 1 base and J dropped 2 bases, with 8 bases sitting between them. This CDR3 is 14 amino acids long. Germline CDR1 is LNHNV and CDR2 is YYDKDF (reference sequence). The DNA of the CDR3 is TGTGCCACCAGCAGAGGCGAAATACAAGAGACCCAGTACTTC. Translated: CATSRGEIQETQYF.

This clone was picked up a small number of times. The chain is built from TRBV4-1 and TRBJ2-3, with TRBD2 identical over 10 bases. The CDR3 sequence is 16 residues long. CDR1 and CDR2 from the germline V gene are MGHRA and YSYEKL. The V and J ends lost 2 bases and 4 bases, in that order; junction bases with no gene match: 6. The CDR3 region is CASSQSYSGGPDTQYF. The CDR3 nucleotides are TGCGCCAGCAGCCAATCCTATAGCGGGGGGCCAGATACGCAGTATTTT.

This clone appeared a single time. The chain recombines TRBV5-6 with TRBJ2-4; 9 bases line up with TRBD2. The germline V gene encodes CDR1 SGHDT and CDR2 YYEEEE. The CDR3 extends over 19 amino acids. Trimming at V came to 3 bases and at J to 0 bases, leaving 13 bases not matched to a gene. CDR3 coding DNA: TGTGCCAGCAGCTCTTGGACTAGCGTAATAGGGCTAGCCAAAAACATTCAGTACTTC. It yields the protein CASSSWTSVIGLAKNIQYF.

The chain carries TRBV5-1 and TRBJ1-6, with a tentative D call TRBD1 (6 bases). The germline CDR1 and CDR2 sequences are SGHRS and YFSETQ. Between the trimmed V and J ends, which lost 6 bases and 6 bases, there was a span of 13 bases. The CDR3 contains 14 residues. The CDR3 loop reads CASTLDRLNSPLHF. The DNA for the CDR3 is TGCGCCAGCACCCTAGACAGGCTTAATTCACCCCTCCACTTT.

The chain employs TRBV4-1 and TRBJ1-5; no firm D call. Germline lookup yields CDR1 MGHRA and CDR2 YSYEKL. The CDR3 has 15 amino acids. Trimming pared 4 bases from V and 0 bases from J, leaving 10 bases between. Here the CDR3 reads CASSPREGSNQPQHF. CDR3 coding DNA: TGCGCCAGCAGCCCCCGAGAGGGTAGCAATCAGCCCCAGCATTTT.

This chain uses TRBV7-8 with TRBJ2-3; tentative D call: TRBD1 (5 bases). The CDR3 runs 16 residues. V was trimmed by 2 bases and J by 4 bases, leaving 16 bases between them. The germline V gene has CDR1 SGHVS and CDR2 FQNEAQ. The CDR3 DNA reads as TGTGCCAGCAGCTTATCAGGGCTACCTCCCGCAGATACGCAGTATTTT. Its protein product is CASSLSGLPPADTQYF.

The table lists this clone with a few counts. The chain uses TRBV11-3 and TRBJ1-1; 7 bases fit TRBD1. Germline assignment: CDR1 SGHNT and CDR2 YENEEA. The CDR3 runs 14 residues. V trimming: 6 bases; J trimming: 5 bases; junction bases outside the gene matches: 9. The CDR3 DNA reads as TGTGCCAGCAGTCGGACACAGGGGCGGACTGAAGCTTTCTTT. It specifies CASSRTQGRTEAFF. The full variable domain, rest sourced from reference TRBV11-3 and TRBJ1-1, is EAGVVQSPRYKIIEKKQPVAFWCNPISGHNTLYWYLQNLGQGPELLIRYENEEAVDDSQLPKDRFSAERLKGVDSTLKIQPAELGDSAVYLCASSRTQGRTEAFFGQGTRLTVV.

The V gene is TRBV9, the J gene TRBJ1-1; the D is unclear. The CDR3 runs to 13 residues. V was shortened by 0 bases and J by 8 bases, with 11 bases between the two germline ends. Per the germline V gene, CDR1 is SGDLS and CDR2 is YYNGEE. CDR3 in amino acids: CASSVDNGSEAFF. The CDR3 nucleotides read TGTGCCAGCAGCGTAGATAACGGTTCAGAAGCTTTCTTT.

The gene calls are TRBV30 and TRBJ1-1; possible D gene TRBD1, 5 bases. CDR3 length: 13 residues. V lost 5 bases and J lost 1, with 11 bases in between. Per germline, CDR1 GTSNPN and CDR2 SVGIG (reference sequence). CDR3 region: CAWGFDRNTEAFF. Here the CDR3 DNA reads TGTGCCTGGGGCTTCGACAGGAACACTGAAGCTTTCTTT.

This clone has more than one count but fewer than ten. The rearrangement uses TRBV2 and TRBJ1-2; 10 bases agree with TRBD1. This CDR3 spans 13 amino acids. Losses at the gene ends were 10 bases for V and 4 bases for J; bases not matched to a gene: 6. Germline V gives CDR1 SNHLY, CDR2 FYNNEI. The DNA for the CDR3 is TGTGCCAAGGGACAGGGGCAGAGCTATGGCTACACCTTC. This codes for CAKGQGQSYGYTF.

This clone was picked up a small number of times. This chain joins TRBV11-2 and TRBJ2-1; 8 bases match TRBD2. Germline V lookup: CDR1 SGHAT, CDR2 FQNNGV. The CDR3 totals 16 residues. With 4 bases clipped from V and 5 bases from J, the junction kept 10 bases outside the gene matches. The CDR3 DNA reads TGTGCCAGCAGCTGGGAAACTAGCGGAAAAAACAATGAGCAGTTCTTC. It yields the protein CASSWETSGKNNEQFF. Full variable domain (rest looked up from reference TRBV11-2 and TRBJ2-1): EAGVAQSPRYKIIEKRQSVAFWCNPISGHATLYWYQQILGQGPKLLIQFQNNGVVDDSQLPKDRFSAERLKGVDSTLKIQPAKLEDSAVYLCASSWETSGKNNEQFFGPGTRLTVL.

The chain is built from TRBV7-3 and TRBJ2-2; 10 bases match TRBD1. V dropped 3 bases and J dropped 6; count of bases not matched to a gene: 1. CDR1 is SGHTA, CDR2 FQGTGA, per germline. The CDR3 is 14 residues long. The CDR3 sequence: CASSLTGGPGELFF. The CDR3 bases are TGTGCCAGCAGCTTGACAGGGGGCCCCGGGGAGCTGTTTTTT.

The chain couples TRBV5-8 to TRBJ2-7; D is possibly TRBD1 (5 bases). The CDR3 totals 15 residues. Germline V lookup: CDR1 SGHTS, CDR2 YDEGEE. The V end was cut by 0 bases, the J end by 2 bases, with 12 bases between. The CDR3 coding sequence is TGTGCCAGCAGCTTGGGGCAGGGATTAACCTACGAGCAGTACTTC. Encoded protein: CASSLGQGLTYEQYF.

The rearrangement links TRBV5-1 to TRBJ2-5, with 10 bases fitting TRBD1. Germline loops: CDR1 SGHRS, CDR2 YFSETQ. J gave up 2 bases and V 4 bases, and 5 bases lay outside the gene matches. This CDR3 comprises 15 residues. The CDR3 loop is CASSAGQGRQETQYF. CDR3 sequence (DNA): TGCGCCAGCAGCGCGGGACAGGGGAGGCAAGAGACCCAGTACTTC.

The chain carries TRBV7-9 and TRBJ2-7, with D tentatively TRBD2 (6 bases). The V and J ends lost 5 bases and 1 base respectively, with 15 bases between them. The V gene's germline CDR1 is SEHNR and CDR2 FQNEAQ (reference sequence). The CDR3 sequence is 15 residues long. In nucleotides, the CDR3 is TGTGCCAGCAGCCAGGAGTTGGGGGGTTCCTACGAGCAGTACTTC. Protein: CASSQELGGSYEQYF.

This clone was counted only a few times. The chain joins TRBV11-3 to TRBJ2-7, with a tentative D call TRBD2 (5 bases). The CDR3 loop spans 15 amino acids. The V gene's germline CDR1 is SGHNT and CDR2 YENEEA. The V end was cut by 5 bases, the J end by 4 bases, with 18 bases between. CDR3 bases: TGTGCCAGCAGCCCGACGCGGGTGGTCTTTTACGAGCAGTACGTC. Its translation: CASSPTRVVFYEQYV.